Listed below are T cell receptor beta chains from one sample, sequenced in a study of blood T cell repertoires in COVID-19. Clones were sequenced by immunoSEQ multiplex PCR, and TCRdb holds only the in-frame ones, with some missing. The table records around 460,000 clones, around 90% of them present only once. The source material was peripheral blood. These receptor sequences come from a man aged 18 to 30 with COVID-19, enrolled during active disease. CDR3s include the opening cysteine and the closing phenylalanine or tryptophan. Fields, in order: J gene, clone size, D gene, V gene, CDR3 protein, CDR3 DNA. The D gene is left open where the match is weak. Part of the rows lack a size; the others show once, few, many or a class for expanded clones.

>TRBJ1-6|NA|TRBD1|TRBV3-1/TRBV3-2
CASSPRQGHSPLHF
TGTGCCAGCAGCCCCCGACAGGGACATTCACCCCTCCACTTT
>TRBJ1-6|NA|NA|TRBV28
CASTKEGLGNSPLHF
TGTGCCAGCACCAAAGAGGGTCTCGGTAATTCACCCCTCCACTTT
>TRBJ2-7|NA|NA|TRBV5-4
CASSLTMGLGAYEQYF
TGTGCCAGCAGCTTGACTATGGGCCTCGGGGCCTACGAGCAGTACTTC
>TRBJ2-3|NA|NA|TRBV7-9
CASSSNTRADTQYF
TGTGCCAGCAGCTCCAATACTAGAGCAGATACGCAGTATTTT
>TRBJ2-2|once|NA|TRBV6-5
CASSFHYTGELFF
TGTGCCAGCAGTTTTCACTACACCGGGGAGCTGTTTTTT
>TRBJ1-2|NA|TRBD1|TRBV19
CASRLLGQGGGDYGYTF
TGTGCCAGTAGACTGTTGGGACAGGGGGGTGGAGACTATGGCTACACCTTC
>TRBJ2-3|NA|NA|TRBV7-6
CASSFQWGGTDTQYF
TGTGCCAGCAGCTTTCAATGGGGCGGCACAGATACGCAGTATTTT
>TRBJ2-7|NA|NA|TRBV30
CAWSPTGLLAYEQYF
TGTGCCTGGAGTCCGACGGGACTTCTTGCCTACGAGCAGTACTTC
>TRBJ2-1|NA|TRBD2|TRBV29-1
CSVLSGSYEQFF
TGCAGCGTTTTGAGCGGGAGCTATGAGCAGTTCTTC
>TRBJ2-1|NA|NA|TRBV10-1
CASSAVYNEQFF
TGCGCCAGCAGTGCGGTCTACAATGAGCAGTTCTTC
>TRBJ2-7|once|TRBD2|TRBV7-8
CASSSGTSGETYEQYF
TGTGCCAGCAGCTCCGGGACTAGCGGGGAGACCTACGAGCAGTACTTC
>TRBJ1-3|few|NA|TRBV28
CASSPGGTGNTIYF
TGTGCCAGCAGCCCCGGGGGGACTGGAAACACCATATATTTT
>TRBJ2-5|NA|NA|TRBV5-1
CASRRTGEETQYF
TGCGCCAGCAGACGAACCGGAGAAGAGACCCAGTACTTC
>TRBJ1-1|NA|NA|TRBV14
CASSLSDRFPNTEAFF
TGTGCCAGCAGCCTTTCCGACAGGTTTCCGAACACTGAAGCTTTCTTT
>TRBJ2-3|NA|TRBD2|TRBV5-1
CASSLWGLASDTQYF
TGCGCCAGCAGCTTGTGGGGACTAGCCTCAGATACGCAGTATTTT
>TRBJ2-5|NA|NA|TRBV9
CASSVVFGTEETQYF
TGTGCCAGCAGCGTAGTGTTTGGGACTGAAGAGACCCAGTACTTC
>TRBJ1-6|NA|NA|TRBV7-2
CASSWRAGYNSPLHF
TGTGCCAGCAGCTGGAGGGCGGGCTATAATTCACCCCTCCACTTT
>TRBJ1-2|once|NA|TRBV7-8
CASSLRPGDGTANYGYTF
TGTGCCAGCAGCTTACGTCCGGGGGACGGCACAGCTAACTATGGCTACACCTTC
>TRBJ2-2|NA|TRBD1|TRBV19
CASRTGGIGELFF
TGTGCCAGTAGGACAGGGGGGATCGGGGAGCTGTTTTTT
>TRBJ2-7|NA|NA|TRBV4-1
CASSQDQGGVNLYEQYF
TGCGCCAGCAGCCAAGATCAGGGTGGGGTAAACCTCTACGAGCAGTACTTC
>TRBJ2-3|NA|TRBD2|TRBV4-1
CASSQERLPRGRPDTQYF
TGCGCCAGCAGCCAAGAACGGCTCCCGCGGGGGAGGCCAGATACGCAGTATTTT
>TRBJ2-4|NA|NA|TRBV6-1
CASSEASTAKNIQYF
TGTGCCAGCAGTGAAGCATCTACGGCCAAAAACATTCAGTACTTC
>TRBJ1-1|NA|TRBD1|TRBV30
CAWSVGQPNTEAFF
TGTGCCTGGAGTGTGGGACAGCCGAACACTGAAGCTTTCTTT
>TRBJ2-7|NA|NA|TRBV29-1
CSVMDRPSSYEQYF
TGCAGCGTGATGGACAGACCAAGCTCCTACGAGCAGTACTTC
>TRBJ1-1|NA|TRBD1|TRBV28
CASSLSTGVTTEAFF
TGTGCCAGCAGTTTATCCACAGGGGTCACCACTGAAGCTTTCTTT
>TRBJ2-1|NA|TRBD1|TRBV28
CASSRGQGWQFF
TGTGCCAGCAGTCGTGGACAGGGATGGCAGTTCTTC
>TRBJ1-2|NA|TRBD1|TRBV5-1
CASSPGGPGQTIYGYTF
TGCGCCAGCAGCCCAGGGGGGCCGGGACAGACTATCTATGGCTACACCTTC
>TRBJ2-5|NA|TRBD2|TRBV2
CASMAGGMETQYF
TGTGCCAGCATGGCGGGGGGGATGGAGACCCAGTACTTC